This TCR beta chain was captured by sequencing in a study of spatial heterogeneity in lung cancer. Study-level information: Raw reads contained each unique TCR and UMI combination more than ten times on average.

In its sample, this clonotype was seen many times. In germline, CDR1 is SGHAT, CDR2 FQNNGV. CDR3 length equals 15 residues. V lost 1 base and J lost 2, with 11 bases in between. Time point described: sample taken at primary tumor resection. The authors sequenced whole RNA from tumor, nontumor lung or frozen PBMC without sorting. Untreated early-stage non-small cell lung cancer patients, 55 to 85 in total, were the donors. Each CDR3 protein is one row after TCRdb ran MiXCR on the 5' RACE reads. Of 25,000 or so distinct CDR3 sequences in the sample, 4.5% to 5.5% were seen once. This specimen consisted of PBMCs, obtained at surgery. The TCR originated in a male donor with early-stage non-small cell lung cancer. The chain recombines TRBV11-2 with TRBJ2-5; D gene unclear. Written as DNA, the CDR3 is TGTGCCAGCAGCTTAGTGTGGATTCCGCAAGAGACCCAGTACTTC. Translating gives CASSLVWIPQETQYF. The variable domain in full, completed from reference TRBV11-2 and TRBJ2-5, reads EAGVAQSPRYKIIEKRQSVAFWCNPISGHATLYWYQQILGQGPKLLIQFQNNGVVDDSQLPKDRFSAERLKGVDSTLKIQPAKLEDSAVYLCASSLVWIPQETQYFGPGTRLLVL.